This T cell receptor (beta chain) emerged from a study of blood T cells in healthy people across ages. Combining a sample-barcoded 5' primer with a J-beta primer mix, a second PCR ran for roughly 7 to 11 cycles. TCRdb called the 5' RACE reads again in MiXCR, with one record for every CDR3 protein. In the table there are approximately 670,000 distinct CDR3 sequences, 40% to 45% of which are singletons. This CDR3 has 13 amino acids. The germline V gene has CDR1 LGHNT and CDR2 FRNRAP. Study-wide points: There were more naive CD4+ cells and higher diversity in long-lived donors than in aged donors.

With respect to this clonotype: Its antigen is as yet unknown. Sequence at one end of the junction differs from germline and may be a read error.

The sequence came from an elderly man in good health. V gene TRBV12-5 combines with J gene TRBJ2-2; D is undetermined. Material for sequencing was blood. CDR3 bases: TGTGCCAGTGGTTTGGTAGATAGCGGGGAGCTGTTTTTT. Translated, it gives CASGLVDSGELFF.